This T cell receptor beta chain was captured by sequencing in a study of beta chain features in type 1 diabetes (dated by TCRdb to 2017 to 2018). As for the study more broadly: Mean age, gender distribution, total cell number and subset yield did not differ between patients and healthy donors. A total of roughly 99,000,000 sorted cells were examined across all samples, and the number of cells per subset was strongly correlated with RNA yield. In the study, recently diagnosed type 1 diabetes patients and matched healthy donors were compared on the TCRB repertoires of their sorted circulating CD4+ T cell subsets. Naive and central memory subsets were obtained from all 30 or so donors, but regulatory and stem cell-like memory subsets were isolated from only 8 patients and about 8 healthy donors.

All of the isolated RNA was reverse transcribed with the High Capacity cDNA Reverse Transcription Kit, so expressed TCRB transcripts were sequenced. Deep immunoSEQ sequencing was applied to naive, central memory and regulatory T cell samples, giving an average of roughly 3.3 million total reads per sample. Sorted cells were lysed in RLT buffer, and RNA was extracted using DNase-treated RNeasy Micro or Mini kits according to cell number. Each cell subset was processed on its own to prevent cross-contamination, while patient and healthy donor samples were processed together. The immunoSEQ multiplex PCR was used to amplify TCRB sequences from cDNA, generating 87-bp fragments that spanned the CDR3 region. Sequencing of the amplicons was performed on the Illumina HiSeq platform. The authors processed their data as follows. PCR bias was computationally corrected using synthetic template baselines, reads within Hamming distance 2 were collapsed, and singletons that could not be merged were discarded. Reads were aligned to IMGT to assign V, D and J genes, CDR3 length, and insertions or deletions at six rearrangement sites. Within each subset, clonotype counts were normalized to sorted cell number, and only after that were true diversity and Gini coefficients computed with the tcR R package. Repertoire sharing was quantified using the overlap coefficient calculated on TCRB nucleotide sequences. Out-of-frame TCRB sequences from naive cells were analyzed as a proxy for the pre-selection repertoire. Drawn from immuneACCESS, this table holds only the in-frame rearrangements with V and J called that TCRdb kept. Clones are partly lost; checked studies trace under half to an unresolved V gene and leave the rest unexplained. From that table come the V and J calls and clone size; the DNA was used to work out D and trimming. The sample table lists about 620,000 clones, roughly a sixth of them with a count of one. The ten largest clones represent around 0.095% of the sample.

A single peripheral blood draw of around 120 mL on average was collected from each donor into heparinised tubes. Naive, central memory, regulatory and stem cell-like memory CD4+ T cells were sorted on a BD FACSAria II using a panel including CD45RO, CCR7, CD25, CD127, CD95 and CD27. All sorted populations exceeded 98% purity. PBMCs were isolated immediately by Lymphoprep density gradient centrifugation and stained directly without culture. So that batch effects would be minimized, each experiment stained and sorted samples in pairs, pairing one healthy donor with one patient. Study-level results and caveats: A moderate but significant shortening of TCRB CDR3 length was observed in type 1 diabetes patients in all four CD4+ subsets. Because cDNA rather than genomic DNA was sequenced, highly expressing activated cells could have been over-represented, although no difference in activation and CD3 levels was found between groups. Fewer insertions and more nucleotide deletions at VDJ recombination sites were observed in patients with type 1 diabetes, implying thymic rearrangement abnormalities. Because small numbers of individuals were included in the HLA sub-analyses, any influence of HLA type on TCRB rearrangement was left unresolved. PCR may preferentially amplify shorter templates, but because patient and control samples were amplified and corrected together, any resulting skew would affect both groups equally. Naive, central memory and regulatory TCRB repertoires appeared more similar among patients than among healthy donors.

This clone has a handful of counts. Its antigen target is currently unknown. No per-base quality is available; no much larger clone lies one base away. V is reduced by 3 bases and J by 5 bases, leaving a spacing of 16 bases between them. As encoded in the germline V gene (reference sequence), CDR1 is PRHDT while CDR2 is FYEKMQ. The CDR3 contains 15 residues, cysteine and phenylalanine counted. Only CDR3 DNA is held: 45 bases, read in frame from base 1. The receptor's source is a man aged 18 to 29 in good health. The sequence is built from TRBV13 and TRBJ2-5; TRBD1 could be the D gene, as 6 bases match. Sequencing was carried out using naive CD4+ T cells from blood. The sample's cell subset or site label, in plain terms: true naive CD4+ T cells. The CDR3 reads as follows: CASSLRRRGFETQYF. The nucleotide sequence reads TGTGCCAGCAGCTTGCGGCGCAGGGGATTCGAGACCCAGTACTTC.